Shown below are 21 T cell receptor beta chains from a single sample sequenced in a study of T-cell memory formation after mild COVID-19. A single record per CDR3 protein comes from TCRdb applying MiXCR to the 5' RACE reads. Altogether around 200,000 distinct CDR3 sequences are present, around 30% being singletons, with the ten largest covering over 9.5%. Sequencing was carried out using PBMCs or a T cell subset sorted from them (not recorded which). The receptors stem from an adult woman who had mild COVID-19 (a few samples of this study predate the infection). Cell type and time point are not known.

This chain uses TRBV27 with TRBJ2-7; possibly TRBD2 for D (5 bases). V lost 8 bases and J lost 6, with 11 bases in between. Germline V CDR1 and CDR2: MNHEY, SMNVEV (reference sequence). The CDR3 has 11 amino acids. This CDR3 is CASGHGVEQYF. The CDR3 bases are TGTGCCAGCGGCCACGGGGTCGAGCAGTACTTC.

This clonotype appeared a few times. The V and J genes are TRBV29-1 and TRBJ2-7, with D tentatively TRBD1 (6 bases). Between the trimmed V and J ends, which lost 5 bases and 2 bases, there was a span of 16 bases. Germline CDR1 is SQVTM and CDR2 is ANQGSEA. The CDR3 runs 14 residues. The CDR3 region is CSVRIRDTAYEQYF. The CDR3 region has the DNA TGCAGCGTTAGAATTAGGGACACAGCCTACGAGCAGTACTTC.

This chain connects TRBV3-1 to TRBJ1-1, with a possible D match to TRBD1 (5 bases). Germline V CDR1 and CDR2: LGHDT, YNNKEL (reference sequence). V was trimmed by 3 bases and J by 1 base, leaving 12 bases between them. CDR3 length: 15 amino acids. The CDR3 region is CASSHYSGTNTEAFF. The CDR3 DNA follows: TGTGCCAGCAGCCATTACAGCGGGACGAACACTGAAGCTTTCTTT.

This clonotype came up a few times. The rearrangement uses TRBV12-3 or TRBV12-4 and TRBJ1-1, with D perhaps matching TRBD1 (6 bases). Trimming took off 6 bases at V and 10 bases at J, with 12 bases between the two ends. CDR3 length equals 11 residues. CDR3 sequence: CASSLGGGAFF. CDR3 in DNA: TGTGCCAGCAGCCTCGGAGGGGGAGCTTTCTTT.

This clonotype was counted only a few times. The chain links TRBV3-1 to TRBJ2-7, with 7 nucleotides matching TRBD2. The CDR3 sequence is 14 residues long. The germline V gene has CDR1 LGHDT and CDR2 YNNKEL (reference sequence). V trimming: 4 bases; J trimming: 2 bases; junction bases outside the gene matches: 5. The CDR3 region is CASSREGWTYEQYF. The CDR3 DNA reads TGTGCCAGCAGCCGGGAGGGGTGGACCTACGAGCAGTACTTC.

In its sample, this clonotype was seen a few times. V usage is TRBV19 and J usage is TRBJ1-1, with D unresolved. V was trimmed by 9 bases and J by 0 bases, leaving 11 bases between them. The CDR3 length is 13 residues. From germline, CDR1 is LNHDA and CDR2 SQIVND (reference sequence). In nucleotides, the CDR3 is TGTGCCAGCGGGAGAATTATGAACACTGAAGCTTTCTTT. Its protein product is CASGRIMNTEAFF.

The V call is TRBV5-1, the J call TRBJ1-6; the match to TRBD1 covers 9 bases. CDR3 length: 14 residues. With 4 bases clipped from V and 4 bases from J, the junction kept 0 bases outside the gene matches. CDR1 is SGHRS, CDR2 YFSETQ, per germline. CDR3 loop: CASSGQGYNSPLHF. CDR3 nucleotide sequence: TGCGCCAGCAGCGGACAGGGGTATAATTCACCCCTCCACTTT. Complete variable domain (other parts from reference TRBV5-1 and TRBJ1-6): KAGVTQTPRYLIKTRGQQVTLSCSPISGHRSVSWYQQTPGQGLQFLFEYFSETQRNKGNFPGRFSGRQFSNSRSEMNVSTLELGDSALYLCASSGQGYNSPLHFGNGTRLTVT.

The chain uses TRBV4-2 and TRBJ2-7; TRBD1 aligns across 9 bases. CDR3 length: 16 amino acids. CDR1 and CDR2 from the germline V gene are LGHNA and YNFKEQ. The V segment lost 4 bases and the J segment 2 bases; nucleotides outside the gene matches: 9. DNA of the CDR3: TGTGCCAGCAGCCCCGAAGGGGACAGGGCTCCCTACGAGCAGTACTTC. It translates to CASSPEGDRAPYEQYF.

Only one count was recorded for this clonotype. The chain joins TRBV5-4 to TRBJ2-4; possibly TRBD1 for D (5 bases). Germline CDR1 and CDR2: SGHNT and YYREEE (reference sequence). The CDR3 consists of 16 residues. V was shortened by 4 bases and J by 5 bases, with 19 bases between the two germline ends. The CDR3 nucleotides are TGTGCCAGCAGCCGGCGTCAAGGGGCCACCGAAAACATTCAGTACTTC. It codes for CASSRRQGATENIQYF.

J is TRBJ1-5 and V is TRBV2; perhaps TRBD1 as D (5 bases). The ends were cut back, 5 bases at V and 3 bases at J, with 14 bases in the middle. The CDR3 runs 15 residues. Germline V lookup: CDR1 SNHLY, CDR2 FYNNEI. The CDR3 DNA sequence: TGTGCCAGCAGTCCTCCGGGACCGATCAATCAGCCCCAGCATTTT. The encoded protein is CASSPPGPINQPQHF.

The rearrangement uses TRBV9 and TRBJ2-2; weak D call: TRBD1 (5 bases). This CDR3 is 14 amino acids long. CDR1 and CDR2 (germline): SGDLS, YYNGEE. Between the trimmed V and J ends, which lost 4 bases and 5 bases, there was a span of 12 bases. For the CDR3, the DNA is TGTGCCAGCAGCCCCGACAGCTGGACCGGGGAGCTGTTTTTT. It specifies CASSPDSWTGELFF.

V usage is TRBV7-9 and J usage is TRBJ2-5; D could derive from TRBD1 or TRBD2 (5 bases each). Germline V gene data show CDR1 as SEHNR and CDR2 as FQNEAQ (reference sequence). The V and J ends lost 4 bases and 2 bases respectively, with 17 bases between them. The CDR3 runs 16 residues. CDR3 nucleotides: TGTGCCAGCAGCTCTATCGAGGGGCAGGTACAAGAGACCCAGTACTTC. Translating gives CASSSIEGQVQETQYF.

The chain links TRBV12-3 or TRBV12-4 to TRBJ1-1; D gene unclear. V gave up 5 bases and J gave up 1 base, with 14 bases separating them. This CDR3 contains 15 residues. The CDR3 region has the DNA TGTGCCAGCAGTCCTGGCGCCGGTTGGAACACTGAAGCTTTCTTT. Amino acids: CASSPGAGWNTEAFF.

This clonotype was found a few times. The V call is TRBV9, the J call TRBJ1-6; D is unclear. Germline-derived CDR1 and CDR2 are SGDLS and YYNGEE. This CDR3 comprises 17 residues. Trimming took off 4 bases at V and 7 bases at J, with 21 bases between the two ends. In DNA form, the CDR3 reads TGTGCCAGCAGCCCCCACGTTGGGCTCACGAAGAATTCACCCCTCCACTTT. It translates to CASSPHVGLTKNSPLHF.

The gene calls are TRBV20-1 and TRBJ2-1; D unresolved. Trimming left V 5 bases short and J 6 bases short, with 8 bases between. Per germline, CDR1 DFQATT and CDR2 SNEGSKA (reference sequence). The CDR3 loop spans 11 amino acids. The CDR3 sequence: CSAGRVNEQFF. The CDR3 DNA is TGCAGTGCTGGACGTGTCAATGAGCAGTTCTTC.

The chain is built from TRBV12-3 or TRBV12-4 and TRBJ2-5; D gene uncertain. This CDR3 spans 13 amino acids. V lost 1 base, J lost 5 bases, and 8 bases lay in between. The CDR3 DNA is TGTGCCAGCAGTTTAGGACGTCGCGAGACCCAGTACTTC. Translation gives CASSLGRRETQYF.

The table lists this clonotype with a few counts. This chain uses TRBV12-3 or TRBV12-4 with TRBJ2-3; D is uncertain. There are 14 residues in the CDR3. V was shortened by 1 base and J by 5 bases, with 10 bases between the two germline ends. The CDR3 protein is CASSLDLLGDTQYF. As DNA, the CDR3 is TGTGCCAGCAGTTTAGACCTTTTAGGAGATACGCAGTATTTT.

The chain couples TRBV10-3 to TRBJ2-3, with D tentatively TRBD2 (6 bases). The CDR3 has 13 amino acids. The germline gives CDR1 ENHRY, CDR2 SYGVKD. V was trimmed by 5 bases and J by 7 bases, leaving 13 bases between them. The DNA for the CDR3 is TGTGCCATCAGTCCGCCCGGGAGCAATACGCAGTATTTT. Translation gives CAISPPGSNTQYF.

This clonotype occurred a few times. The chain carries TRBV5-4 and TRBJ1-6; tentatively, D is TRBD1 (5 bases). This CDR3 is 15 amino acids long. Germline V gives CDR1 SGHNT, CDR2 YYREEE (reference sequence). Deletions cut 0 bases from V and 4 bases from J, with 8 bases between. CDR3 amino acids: CASSLGGTYNSPLHF. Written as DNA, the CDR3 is TGTGCCAGCAGCTTGGGAGGGACTTATAATTCACCCCTCCACTTT.

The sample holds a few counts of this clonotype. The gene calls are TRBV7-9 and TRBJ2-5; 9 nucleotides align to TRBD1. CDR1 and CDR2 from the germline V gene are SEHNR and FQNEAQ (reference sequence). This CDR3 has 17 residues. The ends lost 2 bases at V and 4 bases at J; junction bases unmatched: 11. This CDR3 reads CASSLSSGTGRVETQYF. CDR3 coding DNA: TGTGCCAGCAGCTTATCCTCCGGGACAGGGAGGGTAGAGACCCAGTACTTC.

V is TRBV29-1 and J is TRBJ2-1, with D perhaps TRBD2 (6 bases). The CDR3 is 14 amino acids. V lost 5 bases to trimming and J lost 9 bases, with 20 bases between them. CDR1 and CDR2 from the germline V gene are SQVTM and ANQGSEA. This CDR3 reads CSVPALRRDPEQFF. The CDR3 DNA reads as TGCAGCGTTCCTGCCCTACGGCGGGACCCTGAGCAGTTCTTC.